The clone carrying this T cell receptor beta chain was recorded a few times. Germline V CDR1 and CDR2: DFQATT, SNEGSKA (reference sequence). The CDR3 is 15 amino acids. V was trimmed by 0 bases and J by 6 bases, leaving 15 bases between them. This entry comes from a study of response to subunit inactivated influenza vaccine. A single record per CDR3 protein comes from TCRdb applying MiXCR to the RT-PCR reads. The sample consists of roughly 620,000 distinct CDR3 sequences, about 11% of them appearing once. These same records also appear under a second study, on T cells expressing NK-cell markers. That report notes: UMI-tagged 5'RACE template switching yielded the TCR beta cDNA.

The source is a man aged 50-59 years who received an inactivated influenza vaccine. The specimen was PBMCs from blood, collected on the day of vaccination. This sequence joins TRBV20-1 and TRBJ1-5; D is possibly TRBD1 (5 bases). This CDR3 is CSARDRAGKIQPQHF. In nucleotides, the CDR3 is TGCAGTGCTAGAGATAGGGCAGGGAAAATTCAGCCCCAGCATTTT.